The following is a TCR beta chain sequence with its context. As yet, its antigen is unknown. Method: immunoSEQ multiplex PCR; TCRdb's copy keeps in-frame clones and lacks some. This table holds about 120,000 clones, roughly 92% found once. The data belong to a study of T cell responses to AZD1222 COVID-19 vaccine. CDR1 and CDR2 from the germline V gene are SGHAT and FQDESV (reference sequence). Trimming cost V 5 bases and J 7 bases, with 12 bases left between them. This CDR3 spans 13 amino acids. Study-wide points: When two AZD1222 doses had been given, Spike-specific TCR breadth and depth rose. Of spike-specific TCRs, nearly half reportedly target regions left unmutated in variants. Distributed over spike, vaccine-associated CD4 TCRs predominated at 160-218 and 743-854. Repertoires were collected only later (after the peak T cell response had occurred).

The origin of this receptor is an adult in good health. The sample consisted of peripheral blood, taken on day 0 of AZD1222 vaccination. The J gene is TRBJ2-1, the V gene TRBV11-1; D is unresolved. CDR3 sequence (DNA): TGTGCCAGCAGCCCCCTCGATAAGAATGAGCAGTTCTTC. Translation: CASSPLDKNEQFF. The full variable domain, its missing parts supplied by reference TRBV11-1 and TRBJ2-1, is EAEVAQSPRYKITEKSQAVAFWCDPISGHATLYWYRQILGQGPELLVQFQDESVVDDSQLPKDRFSAERLKGVDSTLKIQPAELGDSAMYLCASSPLDKNEQFFGPGTRLTVL.